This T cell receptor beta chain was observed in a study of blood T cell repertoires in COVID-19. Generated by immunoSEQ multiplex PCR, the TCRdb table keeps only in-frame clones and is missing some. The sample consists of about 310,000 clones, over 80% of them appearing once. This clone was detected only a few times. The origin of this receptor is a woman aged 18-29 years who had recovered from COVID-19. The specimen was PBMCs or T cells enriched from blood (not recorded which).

The CDR3 sequence is CASSSGLVSEQFF. CDR3 nucleotide sequence: TGTGCCAGTAGTTCCGGACTAGTCTCTGAGCAGTTCTTC. V is TRBV19 and J is TRBJ2-1; TRBD2 agrees at 7 bases. V was clipped by 5 bases and J by 9 bases; unmatched bases: 7. In germline, CDR1 is LNHDA, CDR2 SQIVND (reference sequence). This CDR3 region has 13 residues.